The 10 T cell receptor beta chains below come from one sample, sequenced in a study of T cell repertoires in aging, cancer and after chemotherapy. Amplification of TCR beta used genomic DNA extracted from peripheral blood. TRB rearrangements spanning V, D and J were amplified using mixed TRB-A/B primers. Each CDR3 protein is one row after TCRdb ran MiXCR on the multiplex PCR reads. Here the sample spans fewer than 6,500 distinct CDR3 sequences, 30% being singletons. The material sequenced was blood. These receptor sequences come from a human donor with a blood cancer.

By share, this clonotype counts as medium-sized. This sequence joins TRBV5-1 and TRBJ2-5; D not certain. CDR1 is SGHRS, CDR2 YFSETQ, per germline. The CDR3 totals 14 residues. V was cut by 1 base and J by 1 base, with 8 bases left in between. The DNA for the CDR3 is TGCGCCAGCAGCTTGCCGGCAAGCCAAGAGACCCAGTACTTC. Residues: CASSLPASQETQYF.

Note on this clonotype: Just one base apart from a much larger clone, this may be a read error. The chain uses TRBV7-6 and TRBJ2-3, with unresolved D. The CDR3 runs to 14 residues. The germline CDR1 and CDR2 sequences are SGHVS and FNYEAQ. In DNA form, the CDR3 reads TGTGCCAGCAGATTAGTTGCCCACACAGATACGCAGTATTTT. Protein sequence: CASRLVAHTDTQYF.

The chain joins TRBV19 to TRBJ1-1; 10 bases agree with TRBD1. The germline V gene encodes CDR1 LNHDA and CDR2 SQIVND (reference sequence). The CDR3 has 16 residues. V dropped 3 bases and J dropped 6; count of bases not matched to a gene: 10. The CDR3 sequence is CASSINPGQGLPEAFF. The CDR3 nucleotides are TGTGCCAGTAGTATTAACCCGGGACAGGGGTTACCTGAAGCTTTCTTT.

The rearrangement links TRBV20-1 to TRBJ2-7; possibly TRBD2 for D (6 bases). CDR3 size: 13 residues. Trimming stripped 6 bases from V and 4 bases from J, with 16 bases between. The germline CDR1 and CDR2 sequences are DFQATT and SNEGSKA (reference sequence). The DNA for the CDR3 is TGCAGTGCCCGGGACTCTCCTTCTTACGAGCAGTACTTC. This gives the protein CSARDSPSYEQYF.

Judged by abundance, this clonotype is medium-sized (0.01 to 0.1%). V gene TRBV6-6 combines with J gene TRBJ2-5, with D perhaps matching TRBD2 (6 bases). The CDR3 is made up of 13 amino acids. V was pared by 2 bases and J by 2 bases, with 6 bases between. The germline CDR1 and CDR2 sequences are MNHNY and SVGAGI (reference sequence). The CDR3 DNA reads TGTGCCAGCAGTTACGGAGGGCAAGAGACCCAGTACTTC. Residues: CASSYGGQETQYF.

Relative to its sample, this clonotype is medium-sized (0.01 to 0.1%). The chain joins TRBV10-1 to TRBJ2-3; a possible D gene is TRBD2 (5 bases). Per the germline V gene, CDR1 is WNHNN and CDR2 is SYGVQD (reference sequence). There are 15 residues in the CDR3. Trimming took 5 bases from V and 5 from J, leaving 17 bases between them. This CDR3 reads CASSNGIPFQDTQYF. The CDR3, as DNA: TGCGCCAGCAGTAACGGGATCCCTTTTCAAGATACGCAGTATTTT.

As for this clonotype: Being one base from a much bigger clone, this may be a read error. This chain uses TRBV6-5 with TRBJ2-7; TRBD1 might be the D (5 bases). This CDR3 comprises 16 residues. The V end lost 6 bases, the J end lost 2 bases, and 20 bases lay between the germline ends. Germline values: CDR1 MNHEY, CDR2 SVGAGI. The CDR3 spells CASRTFLTGPPYEQYF. In DNA, the CDR3 is TGTGCCAGCAGAACCTTCCTAACAGGCCCTCCCTACGAGCAGTACTTC.

This clonotype has a handful of counts. The V call is TRBV5-1, the J call TRBJ2-7; D remains ambiguous. This CDR3 contains 14 residues. Germline loops: CDR1 SGHRS, CDR2 YFSETQ. With 0 bases removed from V and 0 bases from J, the gap between germline ends came to 7 bases. The CDR3 DNA reads TGCGCCAGCAGCTTGGAGGATAACTCCTACGAGCAGTACTTC. This translates into CASSLEDNSYEQYF.

By share, this clonotype ranks as medium-sized. The chain uses TRBV6-5 and TRBJ2-5, with TRBD1 identical over 7 bases. Germline CDR1 reads MNHEY; CDR2 reads SVGAGI. The junction had 11 bases not matched to a gene; V was cut back by 8 bases and J by 5 bases. This CDR3 is 14 amino acids long. The CDR3 here is CASSLVGGRETQYF. DNA of the CDR3: TGTGCCAGCTCCCTTGTAGGGGGCAGGGAGACCCAGTACTTC.

The CDR3 DNA reads TGTGCCAGCGGGGCGGACGTCGGTGAGCAGTTCTTC. It yields the protein CASGADVGEQFF. The V gene is TRBV2, the J gene TRBJ2-1, with D perhaps matching TRBD1 (5 bases). CDR3 length: 12 amino acids. Trimming removed 8 bases from V and 9 bases from J, with 14 bases in between. CDR1 is SNHLY, CDR2 FYNNEI, per germline.